These 28 T cell receptor beta chains share one sample of origin, sequenced in a study of blood T cell repertoires in COVID-19. Profiling relied on immunoSEQ multiplex PCR, and the TCRdb table lists in-frame clones only, not all of them. The sample includes 100,000 to 150,000 clones, roughly 84% of them seen just once. The sequenced sample consisted of PBMCs or T cells enriched from blood (not recorded which). All receptors come from a woman under 40 who had recovered from COVID-19.

The rearrangement links TRBV28 to TRBJ2-1, with 15 bases matching TRBD2. Germline assignment: CDR1 MDHEN and CDR2 SYDVKM. This CDR3 is built from 20 residues. V trimming: 2 bases; J trimming: 4 bases; junction bases outside the gene matches: 12. The CDR3 here is CASSLIPGLAGGGGYNEQFF. Written as DNA, the CDR3 is TGTGCCAGCAGTTTAATCCCGGGACTAGCGGGAGGAGGAGGGTACAATGAGCAGTTCTTC.

This clone has only a few counts. The chain carries TRBV28 and TRBJ2-7; TRBD1 aligns across 9 bases. Germline V gives CDR1 MDHEN, CDR2 SYDVKM. CDR3 size: 16 residues. With V trimmed by 2 bases and J by 7 bases, 12 bases remained unmatched. The CDR3, as DNA: TGTGCCAGCAGTTTACTACCGGGACAGGGAGGTTATGAGCAGTACTTC. Its protein product is CASSLLPGQGGYEQYF.

The chain links TRBV18 to TRBJ2-7; the match to TRBD1 covers 8 bases. CDR3 size: 18 residues. Per germline, CDR1 KGHSH and CDR2 LQKENI. V lost 4 bases to trimming and J lost 2 bases; unmatched junction nucleotides: 16. Written as DNA, the CDR3 is TGTGCCAGCTCACAACAACCGCCGACAGGGGCCATTACCTACGAGCAGTACTTC. Amino acids: CASSQQPPTGAITYEQYF.

The chain combines TRBV4-3 with TRBJ1-4; D is possibly TRBD1 (6 bases). CDR1 and CDR2 (germline): LGHNA, YSLEER. This CDR3 spans 16 amino acids. The V end was cut by 2 bases, the J end by 7 bases, with 17 bases between. The CDR3 nucleotides are TGCGCCAGCAGCCAACATCGGAACAGGGACGTTGAAAAACTGTTTTTT. It encodes CASSQHRNRDVEKLFF.

V is TRBV7-9 and J is TRBJ2-2; TRBD1 aligns across 9 bases. Looked up from germline, CDR1 is SEHNR and CDR2 is FQNEAQ (reference sequence). The V and J ends lost 3 bases and 6 bases, in that order; junction bases with no gene match: 8. CDR3 length: 16 residues. CDR3 sequence: CASSLGQGFWSGELFF. In nucleotides, the CDR3 is TGTGCCAGCAGCTTGGGACAGGGTTTTTGGTCCGGGGAGCTGTTTTTT.

The chain joins TRBV6-5 to TRBJ1-5; D possibly corresponds to TRBD1 (5 bases). The CDR3 has 15 residues. V was trimmed by 0 bases and J by 4 bases, leaving 10 bases between them. Germline V gene lookup returns CDR1 MNHEY and CDR2 SVGAGI. In DNA form, the CDR3 reads TGTGCCAGCAGTTACTCGGGGCAGGGTAATCAGCCCCAGCATTTT. Its translation: CASSYSGQGNQPQHF.

The chain's CDR3 is CASSSGGTSSYEQYF. The DNA for the CDR3 is TGTGCCAGCAGTTCTGGCGGGACGAGCTCCTACGAGCAGTACTTC. V usage is TRBV6-2 or TRBV6-3 and J usage is TRBJ2-7, with a tentative D call TRBD2 (6 bases). The V end lost 4 bases, the J end lost 0 bases, and 13 bases lay between the germline ends. From germline, CDR1 is MNHEY and CDR2 SVGEGT. This CDR3 is 15 amino acids long.

The chain carries TRBV19 and TRBJ1-1, with TRBD1 matching 11 bases. Trimming removed 5 bases from V and 1 base from J; junction bases left unmatched: 6. The CDR3 runs 16 residues. Germline loops: CDR1 LNHDA, CDR2 SQIVND (reference sequence). Written as DNA, the CDR3 is TGTGCCAGTAGTCTTAGGACAGGGGGCCGGAACACTGAAGCTTTCTTT. Its translation: CASSLRTGGRNTEAFF.

This chain links TRBV4-2 with TRBJ2-3, with 13 bases identical to TRBD2. Trimming cost V 4 bases and J 2 bases; bases outside gene matches: 3. The V gene's germline CDR1 is LGHNA and CDR2 YNFKEQ. The CDR3 has 16 residues. The CDR3 bases are TGTGCCAGCAGCCGTGGGACTAGCGGGGTCACAGATACGCAGTATTTT. Translating it yields CASSRGTSGVTDTQYF.

This clone was counted once. The rearrangement joins TRBV7-3 to TRBJ2-1, with 11 bases that match TRBD2. CDR1 is SGHTA and CDR2 is FQGTGA in the germline V gene. The V gene end was trimmed by 2 bases and the J gene end by 5 bases; junction bases not matched to a gene: 5. The CDR3 runs to 16 residues. CDR3 region: CASSLLPGLADNEQFF. As DNA, the CDR3 is TGTGCCAGCAGCTTACTACCGGGACTAGCGGACAATGAGCAGTTCTTC.

The chain's CDR3 is CAAASGAKNIQYF. The CDR3 DNA is TGTGCAGCCGCCTCAGGAGCCAAAAACATTCAGTACTTC. The chain carries TRBV5-4 and TRBJ2-4; D remains unclear. Germline CDR1 is SGHNT and CDR2 is YYREEE (reference sequence). This CDR3 spans 13 amino acids.

This clone was observed many times. The CDR3 reads CASSSLGTYTDTQYF. CDR3 bases: TGTGCCAGTAGTTCACTAGGGACATACACAGATACGCAGTATTTT. J is TRBJ2-3 and V is TRBV19; tentatively, D is TRBD1 (6 bases). From germline, CDR1 is LNHDA and CDR2 SQIVND (reference sequence). CDR3 size: 15 residues. The V end was cut by 5 bases, the J end by 2 bases, with 14 bases between.

V usage is TRBV28 and J usage is TRBJ2-2; perhaps TRBD1 as D (5 bases). CDR1 MDHEN and CDR2 SYDVKM come from the germline V gene. This CDR3 has 14 amino acids. With 7 bases removed from V and 5 bases from J, the gap between germline ends came to 14 bases. The CDR3 loop is CASTTRRGTGELFF. CDR3 coding DNA: TGTGCCAGCACCACCCGAAGGGGTACCGGGGAGCTGTTTTTT.

The V call is TRBV7-3, the J call TRBJ2-2, with D maybe TRBD2 (6 bases). The V end lost 1 base, the J end lost 4 bases, and 7 bases lay between the germline ends. Germline CDR1 and CDR2: SGHTA and FQGTGA. The CDR3 is made up of 14 amino acids. The CDR3 DNA reads TGTGCCAGCAGCTTAAACGGGGGCACCGGGGAGCTGTTTTTT. This encodes CASSLNGGTGELFF.

The chain has TRBV25-1 and TRBJ1-6; 7 nucleotides match TRBD1. The CDR3 extends over 15 amino acids. J was trimmed by 9 bases and V by 3 bases; bases with no gene match: 8. The germline V gene encodes CDR1 MGHDK and CDR2 SYGVNS. CDR3 coding DNA: TGTGCCAGCAGTGACAGGACAGGAATTCGTTCACCCCTCCACTTT. Protein product: CASSDRTGIRSPLHF.

Details on this clone: Since a much larger clone is just one base distant, this may be a read error. V and J are TRBV3-1 (or the pseudogene TRBV3-2) and TRBJ2-7; 9 bases are a match to TRBD1. With V trimmed by 5 bases and J by 3 bases, 5 bases remained unmatched. This CDR3 has 14 residues. Germline CDR1 and CDR2: LGHDT and YNNKEL (reference sequence). CDR3 in amino acids: CASSFPGQGYEQYF. CDR3 DNA sequence: TGTGCCAGCAGCTTCCCGGGACAGGGCTACGAGCAGTACTTC.

As to this clone: One end of the junction varies from germline; a read error may be responsible. V is TRBV2 and J is TRBJ1-2; a possible D gene is TRBD1 (5 bases). The CDR3 is made up of 9 amino acids. Germline V lookup: CDR1 SNHLY, CDR2 FYNNEI. The CDR3, as DNA: TGTGCCAGCTCAAGGGGTTCGCGCTTC. Protein: CASSRGSRF.

V gene TRBV28 combines with J gene TRBJ2-6, with D perhaps TRBD2 (7 bases). The CDR3 spans 16 residues. CDR1 and CDR2 from the germline V gene are MDHEN and SYDVKM. V was cut by 3 bases and J by 2 bases, with 11 bases left in between. CDR3 sequence reads: CASSFGGLAGANVLTF. CDR3 nucleotides: TGTGCCAGCAGTTTCGGGGGGCTGGCTGGGGCCAACGTCCTGACTTTC.

V is TRBV25-1 and J is TRBJ1-4, with D possibly TRBD1 on 6 matching bases. V was clipped by 4 bases and J by 0 bases, with 12 bases between them. In germline, CDR1 is MGHDK, CDR2 SYGVNS. CDR3 length equals 16 residues. CDR3: CASSAGQGTTNEKLFF. The CDR3 nucleotides are TGTGCCAGCAGTGCGGGGCAGGGGACAACTAATGAAAAACTGTTTTTT.

This clone was detected once. The V call is TRBV7-2, the J call TRBJ2-1, with a possible D match to TRBD2 (5 bases). The CDR3 consists of 14 residues. The germline V gene encodes CDR1 SGHTA and CDR2 FQGNSA. With 0 bases removed from V and 6 bases from J, the gap between germline ends came to 9 bases. This chain's CDR3 is CASSLATNSNEQFF. In DNA, the CDR3 is TGTGCCAGCAGCTTAGCGACTAACTCCAATGAGCAGTTCTTC.

This sequence joins TRBV28 and TRBJ2-3; 7 positions agree with TRBD1. J lost 3 bases, V lost 4 bases, and 4 bases had no gene match. This CDR3 has 14 amino acids. CDR1 is MDHEN, CDR2 SYDVKM, per germline. The CDR3 DNA is TGTGCCAGCAGTTGGGGACAGCGGACAGATACGCAGTATTTT. It codes for CASSWGQRTDTQYF.

This chain links TRBV10-2 with TRBJ1-2; TRBD1 agrees at 8 bases. The CDR3 spans 15 residues. The germline V gene has CDR1 WSHSY and CDR2 SAAADI. V lost 2 bases and J lost 4; bases outside the gene matches: 6. DNA of the CDR3: TGCGCCAGCAGTGAGGGGGGACAGGTCTCCTATGGCTACACCTTC. Amino acids: CASSEGGQVSYGYTF.

The V and J genes are TRBV7-2 and TRBJ1-5, with 9 bases identical to TRBD1. V gave up 3 bases and J gave up 7 bases; unmatched junction bases: 7. The CDR3 has 15 residues. CDR1 is SGHTA, CDR2 FQGNSA, per germline. CDR3 in DNA: TGTGCCAGCAGCTTGGGACAGGGACAGGGACAGCCCCAGCATTTT. It encodes CASSLGQGQGQPQHF.

This clone was seen once. The DNA for the CDR3 is TGTGCCAGCAGGGGGGGCCTGTGGACAGGGGAACATCAGCCCCAGCATTTT. Residues: CASRGGLWTGEHQPQHF. V is TRBV28 and J is TRBJ1-5, with TRBD1 matching 9 bases. Trimming cost V 6 bases and J 5 bases; bases outside gene matches: 14. Germline V gene data show CDR1 as MDHEN and CDR2 as SYDVKM. This CDR3 has 17 amino acids.

The genes are TRBV27 and TRBJ2-7; 7 bases fit TRBD2. The CDR3 has 14 amino acids. Germline trimming cut 8 bases from V and 7 bases from J; bases unmatched to any gene: 14. Germline values: CDR1 MNHEY, CDR2 SMNVEV (reference sequence). The CDR3, as DNA: TGTGCCAGCGGAACGCTAGCGGTTAGTAGAGAGCAGTACTTC. This codes for CASGTLAVSREQYF.

The chain has TRBV5-1 and TRBJ1-2, with D possibly TRBD1 on 6 matching bases. The germline gives CDR1 SGHRS, CDR2 YFSETQ. CDR3 length: 14 residues. V gave up 4 bases and J gave up 9 bases, with 19 bases separating them. The CDR3 DNA follows: TGCGCCAGCAGCCCACAGGGCGCGTCTAGAAGCTACACCTTC. This codes for CASSPQGASRSYTF. Using reference TRBV5-1 and TRBJ1-2 for the parts outside the CDR3, the full variable domain is KAGVTQTPRYLIKTRGQQVTLSCSPISGHRSVSWYQQTPGQGLQFLFEYFSETQRNKGNFPGRFSGRQFSNSRSEMNVSTLELGDSALYLCASSPQGASRSYTFGSGTRLTVV.

This chain joins TRBV19 and TRBJ1-5; 10 nucleotides agree with TRBD1. Germline CDR1 LNHDA, CDR2 SQIVND (reference sequence). V shed 6 bases and J 4 bases; nucleotides not matched to a gene: 6. The CDR3 runs to 15 residues. CDR3 nucleotide sequence: TGTGCCAGTAGAGATCCGGGACAGGGGAATCAGCCCCAGCATTTT. It codes for CASRDPGQGNQPQHF.

This chain links TRBV18 with TRBJ1-1; D gene ambiguous. V lost 1 base and J lost 0, with 9 bases in between. In germline, CDR1 is KGHSH, CDR2 LQKENI. The CDR3 contains 15 residues. CDR3 loop: CASSPRELMNTEAFF. For the CDR3, the DNA is TGTGCCAGCTCACCACGGGAGCTAATGAACACTGAAGCTTTCTTT.